The 6 T cell receptor beta chains listed next were all sequenced from one sample in a study of neurological immune-mediated disorders. TCRdb independently ran MiXCR on the 5' RACE reads; one entry per CDR3 protein. The data show about 62,000 distinct CDR3 sequences, around 3.8% seen once. Sequencing was carried out using PBMCs. The source is a woman aged 45-59 years with multiple sclerosis.

Ten or more counts support this clonotype. CDR3 in amino acids: CASSLIAGDSYNEQFF. CDR3 coding DNA: TGTGCCAGCAGCCTAATAGCGGGAGACTCCTACAATGAGCAGTTCTTC. The V gene is TRBV7-9, the J gene TRBJ2-1, with 9 bases lining up with TRBD2. Trimming at V came to 5 bases and at J to 0 bases, leaving 5 bases not matched to a gene. The CDR3 extends over 16 amino acids. Germline-derived CDR1 and CDR2 are SEHNR and FQNEAQ (reference sequence).

This clonotype was counted ten times or more. This chain links TRBV7-2 with TRBJ1-2; D perhaps matches TRBD1 (6 bases). CDR3 size: 14 residues. Trimming shortened V by 4 bases and J by 2 bases, and 11 bases separated the two germline ends. CDR1 is SGHTA, CDR2 FQGNSA, per germline. As DNA, the CDR3 is TGTGCCAGCAGCTCCGGGACACACAACTATGGCTACACCTTC. This codes for CASSSGTHNYGYTF.

This clonotype was observed at least ten times. The chain's CDR3 is CSARDGSGRGNEQFF. CDR3 in DNA: TGCAGTGCTAGAGATGGTAGCGGGAGAGGGAATGAGCAGTTCTTC. J is TRBJ2-1 and V is TRBV20-1, with 9 bases fitting TRBD2. Unmatched junction bases numbered 7, after V lost 0 bases and J lost 7 bases. Germline assignment: CDR1 DFQATT and CDR2 SNEGSKA (reference sequence). The CDR3 is 15 amino acids.

This clonotype appeared many times. This rearrangement joins TRBV7-2 to TRBJ2-5; either TRBD1 or TRBD2 may supply D (5 bases each). This CDR3 is built from 15 residues. Germline CDR1 is SGHTA and CDR2 is FQGNSA. V gave up 5 bases and J gave up 4 bases, with 17 bases separating them. CDR3 nucleotide sequence: TGTGCCAGCAGCAGCAACGGGGCGTACAGAGAGACCCAGTACTTC. Residues: CASSSNGAYRETQYF.

Ten or more counts support this clonotype. The chain employs TRBV7-9 and TRBJ2-1; 7 nucleotides match TRBD2. This CDR3 region has 15 residues. Per germline, CDR1 SEHNR and CDR2 FQNEAQ (reference sequence). V lost 1 base to trimming and J lost 8 bases; unmatched junction nucleotides: 8. The CDR3 here is CASSLVGRLADEQFF. For the CDR3, the DNA is TGTGCCAGCAGCTTAGTAGGACGACTAGCAGATGAGCAGTTCTTC.

Comment on this clonotype: A read error is possible here, since a much larger clone lies one base away. The chain has TRBV4-3 and TRBJ2-1, with 9 bases fitting TRBD1. This CDR3 is built from 16 residues. Germline CDR1 is LGHNA and CDR2 is YSLEER. CDR3 loop: CANSHLRDRVRNEQFF. The CDR3 region has the DNA TGCGCCAACAGCCATCTCCGGGACAGGGTAAGGAATGAGCAGTTCTTC.